The 13 T cell receptor beta chains presented below share a single source sample, sequenced in a study of early T cells in non-severe SARS-CoV-2 infection. TCRdb called the 5' RACE reads again in MiXCR, with one record for every CDR3 protein. Seen here are 60,000 to 75,000 distinct CDR3 sequences, roughly 4.8% observed once, and the top ten hold approximately 3.6%. Sequences were derived from whole blood, sampled at baseline. The receptors here all came from an adult who was a healthcare worker with PCR-confirmed SARS-CoV-2 infection or an uninfected control (not recorded which). The donor label of this sample is uncertain.

This clonotype was detected ten times or more. The CDR3 loop is CASSAGQLSNIQYF. For the CDR3, the DNA is TGTGCCAGCAGCGCGGGACAGCTATCAAACATTCAGTACTTC. V and J are TRBV7-2 and TRBJ2-4; possible D gene TRBD1, 7 bases. The V gene's germline CDR1 is SGHTA and CDR2 FQGNSA. This CDR3 is 14 amino acids long. Trimming pared 5 bases from V and 6 bases from J, leaving 14 bases between.

This clonotype was detected many times. The J gene is TRBJ2-3, the V gene TRBV7-9; D not resolved. Germline CDR1 SEHNR, CDR2 FQNEAQ (reference sequence). The CDR3 is made up of 16 amino acids. Deletions cut 2 bases from V and 1 base from J, with 13 bases between. The CDR3 spells CASSLFGPPGTDTQYF. CDR3 nucleotides: TGTGCCAGCAGCTTATTTGGACCCCCTGGCACAGATACGCAGTATTTT.

This chain links TRBV24-1 with TRBJ2-3, with a tentative D call TRBD1 (5 bases). The CDR3 runs 17 residues. Germline V lookup: CDR1 KGHDR, CDR2 SFDVKD. The V and J ends lost 2 bases and 0 bases respectively, with 14 bases between them. The CDR3 is CATSDSPGFSSTDTQYF. The CDR3 bases are TGTGCCACCAGTGATTCCCCAGGGTTTTCTAGCACAGATACGCAGTATTTT.

The chain links TRBV5-1 to TRBJ2-4; 7 bases fit TRBD2. This CDR3 is 15 amino acids long. J was trimmed by 4 bases and V by 4 bases; bases with no gene match: 8. Germline V gene lookup returns CDR1 SGHRS and CDR2 YFSETQ. The CDR3 sequence: CASSQNQLAKNIQYF. CDR3 coding DNA: TGCGCCAGCAGCCAAAACCAACTAGCGAAAAACATTCAGTACTTC.

This clonotype was counted only a few times. The gene calls are TRBV10-1 and TRBJ2-2; no clear D. V lost 3 bases and J 2 bases, leaving 10 bases between the germline ends. Germline V gene data show CDR1 as WNHNN and CDR2 as SYGVQD (reference sequence). The CDR3 consists of 15 residues. CDR3 coding DNA: TGCGCCAGCAGTGATCCCCCCGGAAACACCGGGGAGCTGTTTTTT. It yields the protein CASSDPPGNTGELFF.

V usage is TRBV6-6 and J usage is TRBJ1-2; D possibly corresponds to TRBD1 (5 bases). Trimming cost V 6 bases and J 0 bases, with 26 bases left between them. This CDR3 is built from 19 residues. Germline CDR1 MNHNY, CDR2 SVGAGI (reference sequence). CDR3 loop: CASSPGPPLAGMANYGYTF. CDR3 DNA sequence: TGTGCCAGCAGCCCCGGCCCACCACTGGCAGGGATGGCTAACTATGGCTACACCTTC.

With regard to this clonotype: A much larger clone differs from this one at a single base, so this may be a read error. The chain uses TRBV5-4 and TRBJ2-3; D not certain. Germline assignment: CDR1 SGHNT and CDR2 YYREEE (reference sequence). The CDR3 has 15 amino acids. The V and J ends lost 4 bases and 4 bases respectively, with 16 bases between them. The DNA of the CDR3 is TGTGCCAGCAGCCCCCGACATGATCTAGCAGATACGCAGTATTTT. Its protein is CASSPRHDLADTQYF.

This clonotype was seen repeatedly, ten times or more. The V call is TRBV7-3, the J call TRBJ2-4; 9 bases line up with TRBD2. The V gene end was trimmed by 3 bases and the J gene end by 5 bases; junction bases not matched to a gene: 8. Germline V CDR1 and CDR2: SGHTA, FQGTGA. The CDR3 covers 16 residues. The CDR3 DNA follows: TGTGCCAGCAGCTTGACTTCGACTAGCGGACAAAACATTCAGTACTTC. Protein: CASSLTSTSGQNIQYF.

The V and J genes are TRBV6-2 or TRBV6-3 and TRBJ1-5; D gene uncertain. Trimming cost V 2 bases and J 3 bases, with 5 bases left between them. Germline loops: CDR1 MNHEY, CDR2 SVGEGT. The CDR3 is 13 residues long. CDR3 protein: CASSYGLNQPQHF. The CDR3 DNA follows: TGTGCCAGCAGTTACGGCCTCAATCAGCCCCAGCATTTT.

This clonotype showed up many times. The chain recombines TRBV12-3 or TRBV12-4 with TRBJ1-6, with D uncertain. The germline V and J ends were trimmed by 4 bases and 9 bases, with 16 bases remaining between them. This CDR3 comprises 15 residues. CDR3 nucleotide sequence: TGTGCCAGCAGTTACTCGGGCACTACAAGTTCACCCCTCCACTTT. Amino acid sequence: CASSYSGTTSSPLHF.

This rearrangement joins TRBV7-9 to TRBJ2-7; no clear D. The CDR3 loop spans 15 amino acids. The ends were cut back, 6 bases at V and 3 bases at J, with 18 bases in the middle. Germline loops: CDR1 SEHNR, CDR2 FQNEAQ (reference sequence). The CDR3 DNA is TGTGCCAGCAGTATATCACTCCGGGCCTTCTACGAGCAGTACTTC. Encoded protein: CASSISLRAFYEQYF. The whole variable domain, filled in from reference TRBV7-9 and TRBJ2-7, reads DTGVSQNPRHKITKRGQNVTFRCDPISEHNRLYWYRQTLGQGPEFLTYFQNEAQLEKSRLLSDRFSAERPKGSFSTLEIQRTEQGDSAMYLCASSISLRAFYEQYFGPGTRLTVT.

This clonotype was recorded many times. The junction and the germline gene differ at one end; a read error may be behind it. The V call is TRBV5-4, the J call TRBJ2-3; D remains ambiguous. This CDR3 spans 12 amino acids. Germline-derived CDR1 and CDR2 are SGHNT and YYREEE (reference sequence). CDR3 region: CASSGRTDTQCF. The CDR3 DNA reads as TGTGCCAGCAGCGGACGCACAGATACGCAGTGTTTT.

The chain has TRBV20-1 and TRBJ1-3; 7 nucleotides agree with TRBD1. This CDR3 spans 16 amino acids. V dropped 5 bases and J dropped 0; count of bases not matched to a gene: 10. CDR1 and CDR2 from the germline V gene are DFQATT and SNEGSKA (reference sequence). This CDR3 reads CSAGGGQTSSGNTIYF. For the CDR3, the DNA is TGCAGTGCTGGGGGGGGACAGACAAGCTCTGGAAACACCATATATTTT.